This TCR beta chain was profiled in a study of blood T cell repertoires in COVID-19. Across the study: Acute-phase and convalescent COVID-19 samples originated in the United States, Italy and Spain. T cells, B-cell-depleted T cells, or PBMCs supplied cDNA or gDNA.

With 6 bases clipped from V and 7 bases from J, the junction kept 9 bases outside the gene matches. This CDR3 has 15 amino acids. Germline V CDR1 and CDR2: MNHEY, SMNVEV (reference sequence). While infection was still active, Seattle patients were enrolled and then followed longitudinally. Original processing notes: By means of reference gene primer amplification, nucleated cell counts were estimated. Clones were read by immunoSEQ multiplex PCR, and TCRdb kept only the in-frame ones, dropping some. For V, J and clone size, that table is used; D and trimming come from the DNA. The sample carries some 90,000 clones, about 90% recorded once.

The chain employs TRBV27 and TRBJ2-2; TRBD2 matches at 9 bases. The sample taken for sequencing was peripheral blood. The sequence derives from a man aged 50-60 years with COVID-19, enrolled during active disease. The CDR3 spells CASSPRLAVGGELFF. DNA of the CDR3: TGTGCCAGCAGCCCTCGACTAGCGGTCGGCGGGGAGCTGTTTTTT.